These T cell receptor beta chains were read from a single sample in a study of blood T cell repertoires in COVID-19. Only in-frame clones appear in the TCRdb table, and some are missing; sequencing was by immunoSEQ multiplex PCR. The sample has around 370,000 clones, about nine tenths seen once. The source material was peripheral blood. The origin of the receptors is a woman between 70 and 85 years old with COVID-19, enrolled during active disease. Each CDR3 is given with its conserved first and last residue. A D gene is named only where the DNA matches it firmly. Clone size, where shown, is once, few, many, or a class for clones that have expanded.

d_gene	j_gene	abundance	len	v_gene	CDR3aa	CDR3nt
.	TRBJ1-6	.	13	TRBV5-1	CASKGSMNSPLHF	TGCGCCAGCAAGGGGTCTATGAATTCACCCCTCCACTTT
.	TRBJ1-2	.	15	TRBV3-1/TRBV3-2	CASSQTGGSCYGYTF	TGTGCCAGCAGCCAAACGGGAGGGAGTTGCTATGGCTACACCTTC
TRBD1	TRBJ1-5	.	14	TRBV2	CASSGQGGNQPQHF	TGTGCCAGCAGTGGCCAGGGGGGCAATCAGCCCCAGCATTTT
.	TRBJ1-2	few	15	TRBV3-1/TRBV3-2	CASSPDGGFGYGYTF	TGTGCCAGCAGCCCAGACGGGGGTTTCGGCTATGGCTACACCTTC
.	TRBJ1-1	.	17	TRBV5-1	CASSQGWGTIMNTEAFF	TGCGCCAGCAGCCAGGGATGGGGTACGATAATGAACACTGAAGCTTTCTTT
.	TRBJ2-3	.	14	TRBV6-5	CASSTSPPSDTQYF	TGTGCCAGCAGTACTAGCCCCCCCTCCGATACGCAGTATTTT
TRBD1	TRBJ2-7	.	13	TRBV7-9	CASSLTGMYEQYF	TGTGCCAGCAGCTTGACAGGGATGTACGAGCAGTACTTC
.	TRBJ2-6	.	15	TRBV27	CASSLSGNGANVLTF	TGTGCCAGCAGTTTATCCGGGAACGGGGCCAACGTCCTGACTTTC
TRBD1	TRBJ1-1	once	13	TRBV28	CASSQGEVAEAFF	TGTGCCAGCTCCCAGGGGGAGGTCGCTGAAGCTTTCTTT
.	TRBJ1-2	.	16	TRBV28	CASTLGGAQGGYGYTF	.
.	TRBJ1-4	.	16	TRBV20-1	CSASAPQTYRDEKLFF	TGCAGTGCTAGTGCCCCCCAGACCTATCGGGATGAAAAACTGTTTTTT
TRBD1	TRBJ2-7	.	16	TRBV13	CASSHPPGTGGYEQYF	TGTGCCAGCAGCCACCCCCCCGGGACAGGGGGTTACGAGCAGTACTTC
.	TRBJ2-7	.	15	TRBV11-2	CASSLVTGGYYEQYF	TGTGCCAGCAGCTTAGTGACAGGAGGTTACTACGAGCAGTACTTC
TRBD2	TRBJ2-1	.	12	TRBV10-3	CAISLAENEQFF	TGTGCCATCAGCCTAGCGGAAAATGAGCAGTTCTTC
.	TRBJ2-7	.	13	TRBV12-3/TRBV12-4	CASSFGLSYEQYF	TGTGCCAGCAGTTTTGGACTTTCCTACGAGCAGTACTTC
TRBD1	TRBJ1-2	.	14	TRBV5-1	CASSLPGGRGGYTF	TGCGCCAGCAGCTTGCCAGGGGGACGAGGTGGCTACACCTTC
TRBD1	TRBJ2-1	.	13	TRBV6-2/TRBV6-3	CASSWDRENEQFF	TGTGCCAGCAGTTGGGACAGGGAGAATGAGCAGTTCTTC
.	TRBJ1-2	.	15	TRBV27	CASSLSGGERRGYTF	TGTGCCAGCAGTTTATCGGGAGGGGAGCGAAGGGGCTACACCTTC
TRBD1	TRBJ1-2	.	14	TRBV7-2	CASSPGQGLYGYTF	TGTGCCAGCAGCCCGGGACAGGGTCTGTACGGCTACACCTTC
TRBD1	TRBJ1-2	.	15	TRBV9	CASSGRTGKETGYTF	TGTGCCAGCAGCGGTCGGACAGGAAAGGAAACTGGCTACACCTTC
TRBD1	TRBJ1-2	.	14	TRBV2	CASSEQGAWDGYTF	TGTGCCAGCAGTGAACAGGGGGCATGGGATGGCTACACCTTC
.	TRBJ2-1	.	11	TRBV7-9	CASSLGGEQFF	TGTGCCAGCAGCTTAGGAGGGGAGCAGTTCTTC
.	TRBJ1-2	.	14	TRBV9	CASSVTGGADGYTF	TGTGCCAGCAGCGTAACGGGGGGCGCAGATGGCTACACCTTC
.	TRBJ2-7	.	13	TRBV19	CASSEGASYEQYF	TGTGCCAGTTCGGAGGGGGCTTCCTACGAGCAGTACTTC
.	TRBJ2-5	.	17	TRBV21-1	CARTSGGGRQGVGTQYF	TGTGCCCGTACTAGCGGGGGAGGGCGACAGGGGGTAGGGACCCAGTACTTC
TRBD2	TRBJ2-5	.	15	TRBV5-1	CASSLQAGGAETQYF	TGCGCCAGCAGCTTGCAAGCGGGGGGCGCAGAGACCCAGTACTTC
TRBD2	TRBJ2-3	.	17	TRBV3-1/TRBV3-2	CASSSRAGGLYTDTQYF	TGTGCCAGCAGCAGCCGAGCGGGGGGCCTCTACACAGATACGCAGTATTTT
.	TRBJ1-2	.	19	TRBV5-4	CASSLAVGGRSKGSSGYTF	TGTGCCAGCAGCTTGGCCGTAGGGGGACGAAGTAAAGGTAGTTCTGGCTACACCTTC
.	TRBJ1-1	.	13	TRBV3-1/TRBV3-2	CASSQEVRAEAFF	TGTGCCAGCAGCCAAGAGGTGAGGGCCGAAGCTTTCTTT
.	TRBJ1-5	.	16	TRBV27	CASSLSSGLGNQPQHF	TGTGCCAGCAGTTTATCGAGCGGACTTGGCAATCAGCCCCAGCATTTT
TRBD1	TRBJ2-1	.	15	TRBV7-2	CASSLAVQGVGEQFF	TGTGCCAGCAGCTTAGCGGTACAGGGGGTAGGTGAGCAGTTCTTC
.	TRBJ2-7	.	14	TRBV5-8	CASSRGGSTYEQYF	TGTGCCAGCAGCCGTGGGGGGTCCACCTACGAGCAGTACTTC
.	TRBJ1-3	.	14	TRBV10-3	CAITGDPSGNTIYF	TGTGCCATCACAGGTGACCCCTCTGGAAACACCATATATTTT
.	TRBJ1-2	.	15	TRBV7-2	CASSLEGGPGYGYTF	TGTGCCAGCAGCCTAGAGGGGGGGCCAGGCTATGGCTACACCTTC
TRBD1	TRBJ2-7	.	15	TRBV30	CAWSPRDRSSYEQYF	TGTGCCTGGAGTCCAAGGGACAGGAGCTCCTACGAGCAGTACTTC
.	TRBJ2-5	.	15	TRBV3-1/TRBV3-2	CASSQEGRGRETQYF	TGTGCCAGCAGCCAAGAGGGGCGGGGCAGGGAGACCCAGTACTTC
.	TRBJ1-2	.	12	TRBV29-1	CSVEHPTDGYTF	TGCAGCGTTGAACACCCGACAGATGGCTACACCTTC
TRBD2	TRBJ2-2	.	16	TRBV9	CASSVVLAGGAGELFF	TGTGCCAGCAGCGTAGTGCTAGCGGGGGGTGCCGGGGAGCTGTTTTTT
TRBD1	TRBJ2-3	.	13	TRBV5-1	CASNTGGEDTQYF	TGCGCCAGCAACACAGGGGGCGAAGATACGCAGTATTTT
TRBD1	TRBJ2-1	.	16	TRBV9	CASSVGTGRFRNEQFF	TGTGCCAGCAGCGTAGGGACAGGGAGGTTTCGTAATGAGCAGTTCTTC
.	TRBJ2-1	.	16	TRBV10-1	CASSERWLVGGNEQFF	TGCGCCAGCAGTGAACGTTGGCTAGTGGGTGGCAATGAGCAGTTCTTC
TRBD1	TRBJ1-2	once	15	TRBV5-1	CASSSTGTGPKGYTF	TGCGCCAGCAGCTCCACCGGGACAGGGCCAAAGGGCTACACCTTC
TRBD1	TRBJ1-1	.	14	TRBV2	CATTGVSQDTEAFF	TGTGCCACCACAGGGGTTAGTCAGGACACTGAAGCTTTCTTT